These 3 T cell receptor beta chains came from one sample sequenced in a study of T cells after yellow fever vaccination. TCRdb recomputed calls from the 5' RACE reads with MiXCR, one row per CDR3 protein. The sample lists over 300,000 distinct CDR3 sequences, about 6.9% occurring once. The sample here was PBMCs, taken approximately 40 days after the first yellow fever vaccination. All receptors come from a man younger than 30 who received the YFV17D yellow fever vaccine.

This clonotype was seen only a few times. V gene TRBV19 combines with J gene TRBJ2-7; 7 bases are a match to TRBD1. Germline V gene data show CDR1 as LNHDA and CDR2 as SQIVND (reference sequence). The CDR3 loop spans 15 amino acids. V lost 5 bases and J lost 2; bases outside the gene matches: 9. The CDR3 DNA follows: TGTGCCAGTAGTGTCCAGGGGGAAGGGACCTACGAGCAGTACTTC. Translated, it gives CASSVQGEGTYEQYF.

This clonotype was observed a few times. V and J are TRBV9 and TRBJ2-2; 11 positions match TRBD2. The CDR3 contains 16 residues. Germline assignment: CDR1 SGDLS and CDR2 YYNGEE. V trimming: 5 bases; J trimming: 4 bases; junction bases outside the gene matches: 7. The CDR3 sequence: CASSLSGGAFTGELFF. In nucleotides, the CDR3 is TGTGCCAGCAGTCTTAGCGGGGGGGCGTTCACCGGGGAGCTGTTTTTT.

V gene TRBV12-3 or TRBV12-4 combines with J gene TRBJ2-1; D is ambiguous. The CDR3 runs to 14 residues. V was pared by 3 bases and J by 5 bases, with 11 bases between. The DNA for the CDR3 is TGTGCCAGCAGTTTCTTCGGCAGTAACAATGAGCAGTTCTTC. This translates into CASSFFGSNNEQFF.